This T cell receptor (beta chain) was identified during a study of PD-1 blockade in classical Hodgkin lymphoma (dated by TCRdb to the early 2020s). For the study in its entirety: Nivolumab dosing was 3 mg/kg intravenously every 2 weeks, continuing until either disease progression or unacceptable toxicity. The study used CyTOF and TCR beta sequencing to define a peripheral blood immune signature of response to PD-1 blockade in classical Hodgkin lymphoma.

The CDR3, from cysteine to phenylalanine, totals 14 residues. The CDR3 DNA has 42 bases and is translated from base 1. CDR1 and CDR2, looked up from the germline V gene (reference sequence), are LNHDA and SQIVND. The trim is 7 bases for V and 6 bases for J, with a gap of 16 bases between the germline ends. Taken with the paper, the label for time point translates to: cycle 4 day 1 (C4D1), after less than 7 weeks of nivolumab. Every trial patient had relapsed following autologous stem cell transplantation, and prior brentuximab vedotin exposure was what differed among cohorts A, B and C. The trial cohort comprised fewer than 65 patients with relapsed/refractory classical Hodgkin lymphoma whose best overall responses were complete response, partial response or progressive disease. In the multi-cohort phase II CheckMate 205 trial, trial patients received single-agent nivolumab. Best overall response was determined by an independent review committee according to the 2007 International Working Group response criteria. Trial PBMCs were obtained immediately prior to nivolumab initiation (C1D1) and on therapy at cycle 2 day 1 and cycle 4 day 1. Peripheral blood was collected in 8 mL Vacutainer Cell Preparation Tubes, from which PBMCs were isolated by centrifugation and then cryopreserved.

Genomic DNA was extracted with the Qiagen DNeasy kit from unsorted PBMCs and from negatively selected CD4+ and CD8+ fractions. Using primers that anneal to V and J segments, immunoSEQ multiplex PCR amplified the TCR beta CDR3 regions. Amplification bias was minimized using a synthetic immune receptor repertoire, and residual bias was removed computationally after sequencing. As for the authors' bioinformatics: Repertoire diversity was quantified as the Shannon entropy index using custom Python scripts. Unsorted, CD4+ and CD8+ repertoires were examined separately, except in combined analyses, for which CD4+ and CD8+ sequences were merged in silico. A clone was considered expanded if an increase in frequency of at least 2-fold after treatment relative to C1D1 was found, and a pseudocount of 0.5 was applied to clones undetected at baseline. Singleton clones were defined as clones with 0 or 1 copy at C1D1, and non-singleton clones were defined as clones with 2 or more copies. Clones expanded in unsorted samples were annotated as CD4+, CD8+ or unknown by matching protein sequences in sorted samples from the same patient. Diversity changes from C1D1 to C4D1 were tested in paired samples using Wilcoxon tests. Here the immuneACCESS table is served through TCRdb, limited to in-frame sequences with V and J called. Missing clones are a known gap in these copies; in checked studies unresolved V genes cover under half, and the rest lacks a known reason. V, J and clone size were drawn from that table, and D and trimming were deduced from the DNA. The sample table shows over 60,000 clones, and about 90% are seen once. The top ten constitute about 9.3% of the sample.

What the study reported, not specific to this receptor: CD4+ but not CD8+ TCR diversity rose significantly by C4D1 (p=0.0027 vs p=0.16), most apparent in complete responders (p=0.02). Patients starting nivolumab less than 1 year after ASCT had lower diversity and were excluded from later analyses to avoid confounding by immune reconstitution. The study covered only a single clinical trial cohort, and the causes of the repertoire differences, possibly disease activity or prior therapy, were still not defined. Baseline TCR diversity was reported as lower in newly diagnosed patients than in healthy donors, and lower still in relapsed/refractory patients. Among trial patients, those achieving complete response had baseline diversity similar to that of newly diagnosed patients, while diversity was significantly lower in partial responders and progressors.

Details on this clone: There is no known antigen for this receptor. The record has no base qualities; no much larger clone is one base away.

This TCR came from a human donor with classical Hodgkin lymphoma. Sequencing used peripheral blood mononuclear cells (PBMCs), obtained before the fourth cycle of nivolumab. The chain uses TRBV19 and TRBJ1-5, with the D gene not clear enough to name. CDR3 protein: CASTTRGAGQPQHF. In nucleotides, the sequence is TGTGCCAGTACCACCAGAGGAGCGGGTCAGCCCCAGCATTTT.